This section outlines one TCR beta chain sequence together with its context. Its antigen is not known. Germline-derived CDR1 and CDR2 are LGHNA and YNFKEQ. V dropped 4 bases and J dropped 0 bases, with 9 bases sitting between them. This CDR3 spans 15 amino acids. The data are from a study of cytomegalovirus exposure and HLA in healthy donors. The PCR was carried out with 60 Vbeta primers and 13 Jbeta primers. Some clones are missing from TCRdb's copy, which holds only in-frame ones; the method was immunoSEQ multiplex PCR. This table lists fewer than 200,000 clones. General study findings and limits: The study designated 150 to 200 TCR beta chains cytomegalovirus-associated. Analysis was carried out at a later point, and it linked a missense DCLRE1C variant to TCR beta V- and J-gene trimming. Productive status was seen about 87% or about 30% of the time for most TCR beta V segments in an earlier analysis. DRB1 showed the most TCR associations and HLA-C the fewest in a later analysis, as rates varied by HLA locus.

The chain employs TRBV4-2 and TRBJ1-4, with D maybe TRBD1 (5 bases). The specimen sequenced was PBMCs. This clonotype was obtained from a woman aged 55-70 years in good health and CMV-seronegative. The CDR3 is CASSPRGATNEKLFF. The CDR3 region has the DNA TGTGCCAGCAGCCCTCGGGGGGCAACTAATGAAAAACTGTTTTTT.